This T cell receptor (beta chain) was recorded in a study of persistence of HIV-infected CD4 T cells. Study overall: Donors were ART-treated; their CMV- and Gag-responding CD4+ T cells were isolated. Study findings and constraints: Compared with CD3/CD28-stimulated cells, CMV- and Gag-responding cells showed lower TCRbeta richness. Antigen-responding cells were enriched for degenerate expanded CDR3beta sequences.

Remarks on this clone: The antigen remains undetermined.

The libraries were made with immunoSEQ version 4 in survey mode. Assay used: immunoSEQ multiplex PCR; TCRdb lists only in-frame clones, some missing. The sample lists roughly 60,000 clones, roughly 75% seen once, with more than 1.5% in the top ten. The germline V and J ends were trimmed by 0 bases and 4 bases, with 7 bases remaining between them. The CDR3 is made up of 13 amino acids. Germline V gene lookup returns CDR1 LNHNV and CDR2 YYDKDF (reference sequence). Overlapping HIV-1 Gag 15-mer peptides at 1 ug per peptide per mL were used. CD40L-negative CD69-negative CD45RO-high memory CD4+ T cells were sorted as populations depleted of antigen-responding cells. Donors were HIV-1-infected adults who began suppressive ART during chronic infection.

This rearrangement joins TRBV15 to TRBJ2-7; D is unclear. The source of this sequence is an adult man with HIV who was CMV-seropositive. The starting material was CD4+ T cells sorted from PBMCs after roughly 18-hour stimulation, obtained from a patient who received antiretroviral therapy. As DNA, the CDR3 is TGTGCCACCAGCAGAGAAGTAGGGTACGAGCAGTACTTC. It encodes CATSREVGYEQYF.